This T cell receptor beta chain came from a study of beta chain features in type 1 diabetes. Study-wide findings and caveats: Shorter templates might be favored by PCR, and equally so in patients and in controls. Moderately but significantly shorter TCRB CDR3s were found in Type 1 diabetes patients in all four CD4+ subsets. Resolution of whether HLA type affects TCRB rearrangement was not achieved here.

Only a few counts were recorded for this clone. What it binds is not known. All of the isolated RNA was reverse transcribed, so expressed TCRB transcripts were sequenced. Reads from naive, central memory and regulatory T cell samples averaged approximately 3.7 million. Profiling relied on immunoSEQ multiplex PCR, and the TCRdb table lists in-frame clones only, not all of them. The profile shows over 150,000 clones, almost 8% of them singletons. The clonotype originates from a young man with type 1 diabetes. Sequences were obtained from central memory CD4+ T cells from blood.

CDR3 DNA: TGTGCCACCAGCAGGGGAACAGGGGGAAGGACAGATACGCAGTATTTT. Translation gives CATSRGTGGRTDTQYF. This chain joins TRBV15 and TRBJ2-3; 8 bases match TRBD1. The CDR3 extends over 16 amino acids. The J segment lost 3 bases and the V segment lost 3 bases, leaving 8 bases of the junction unmatched. Germline assignment: CDR1 LNHNV and CDR2 YYDKDF (reference sequence).